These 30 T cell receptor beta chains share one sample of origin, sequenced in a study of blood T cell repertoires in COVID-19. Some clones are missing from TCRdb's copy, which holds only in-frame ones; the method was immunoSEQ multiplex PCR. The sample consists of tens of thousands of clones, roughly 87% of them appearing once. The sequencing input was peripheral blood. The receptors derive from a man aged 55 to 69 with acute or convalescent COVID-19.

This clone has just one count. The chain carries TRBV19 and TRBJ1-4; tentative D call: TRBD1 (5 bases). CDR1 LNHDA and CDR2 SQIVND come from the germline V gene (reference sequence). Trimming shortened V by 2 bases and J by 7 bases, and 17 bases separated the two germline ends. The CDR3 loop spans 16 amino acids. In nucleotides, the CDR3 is TGTGCCAGTAGTATATTAGGACCTTCGGGGGGTGAAAAACTGTTTTTT. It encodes CASSILGPSGGEKLFF.

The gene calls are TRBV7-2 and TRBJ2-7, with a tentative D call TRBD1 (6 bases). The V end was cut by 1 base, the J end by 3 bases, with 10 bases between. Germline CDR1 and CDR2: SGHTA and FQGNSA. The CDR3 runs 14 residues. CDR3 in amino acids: CASSLVGQSYEQYF. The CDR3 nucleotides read TGTGCCAGCAGCTTAGTGGGACAAAGCTACGAGCAGTACTTC.

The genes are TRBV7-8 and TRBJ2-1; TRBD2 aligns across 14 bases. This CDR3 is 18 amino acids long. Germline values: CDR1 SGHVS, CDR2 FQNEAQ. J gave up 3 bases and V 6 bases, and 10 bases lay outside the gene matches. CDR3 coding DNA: TGTGCCAGCAGTTCACCGACTAGCGGGGGGGCCAACTACAATGAGCAGTTCTTC. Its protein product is CASSSPTSGGANYNEQFF.

The CDR3 loop reads CASSPPLLPIRGASYEQYF. CDR3 sequence (DNA): TGTGCCAGCTCACCGCCCCTACTCCCTATCCGGGGGGCCTCCTACGAGCAGTACTTC. The genes are TRBV18 and TRBJ2-7, with D perhaps matching TRBD2 (7 bases). V lost 3 bases to trimming and J lost 0 bases, with 24 bases between them. The CDR3 loop spans 19 amino acids. The germline CDR1 and CDR2 sequences are KGHSH and LQKENI.

The CDR3 is CASSDGGRETQYF. The CDR3 DNA sequence: TGCGCCAGCAGTGACGGCGGCCGGGAGACCCAGTACTTC. V usage is TRBV10-1 and J usage is TRBJ2-5, with unresolved D. Trimming removed 3 bases from V and 5 bases from J, with 10 bases in between. The CDR3 sequence is 13 residues long. The germline gives CDR1 WNHNN, CDR2 SYGVQD (reference sequence).

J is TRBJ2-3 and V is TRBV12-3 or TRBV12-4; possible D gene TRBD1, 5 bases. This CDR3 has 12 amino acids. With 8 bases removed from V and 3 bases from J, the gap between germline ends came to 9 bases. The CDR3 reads CASAQGTDTQYF. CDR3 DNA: TGTGCCAGCGCTCAGGGAACAGATACGCAGTATTTT.

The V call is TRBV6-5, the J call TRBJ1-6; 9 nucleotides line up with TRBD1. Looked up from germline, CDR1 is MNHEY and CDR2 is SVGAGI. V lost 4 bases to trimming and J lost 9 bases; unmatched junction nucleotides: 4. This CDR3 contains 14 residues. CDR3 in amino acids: CASSSPTGGSPLHF. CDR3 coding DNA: TGTGCCAGCAGTTCTCCGACAGGGGGTTCACCCCTCCACTTT.

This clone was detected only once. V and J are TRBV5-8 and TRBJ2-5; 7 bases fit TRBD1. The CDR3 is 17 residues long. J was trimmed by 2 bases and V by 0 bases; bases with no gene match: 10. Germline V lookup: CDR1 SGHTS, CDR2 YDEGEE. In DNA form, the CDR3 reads TGTGCCAGCAGCTTGGGGCAAAACCCGGGACAGCAAGAGACCCAGTACTTC. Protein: CASSLGQNPGQQETQYF.

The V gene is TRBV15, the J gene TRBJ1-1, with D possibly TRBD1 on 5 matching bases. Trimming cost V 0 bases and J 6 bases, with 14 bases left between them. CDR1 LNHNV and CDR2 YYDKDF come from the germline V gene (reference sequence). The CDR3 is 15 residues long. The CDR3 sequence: CATSREGLSVSEAFF. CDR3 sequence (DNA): TGTGCCACCAGCAGAGAGGGACTTTCTGTGTCTGAAGCTTTCTTT.

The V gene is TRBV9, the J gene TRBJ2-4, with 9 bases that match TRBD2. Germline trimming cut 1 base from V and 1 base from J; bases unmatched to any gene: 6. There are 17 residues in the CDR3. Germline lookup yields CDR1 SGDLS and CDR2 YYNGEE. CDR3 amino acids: CASSVTAGGRAKNIQYF. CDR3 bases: TGTGCCAGCAGCGTAACTGCGGGGGGGCGGGCCAAAAACATTCAGTACTTC. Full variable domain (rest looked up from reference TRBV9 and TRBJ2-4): DSGVTQTPKHLITATGQRVTLRCSPRSGDLSVYWYQQSLDQGLQFLIQYYNGEERAKGNILERFSAQQFPDLHSELNLSSLELGDSALYFCASSVTAGGRAKNIQYFGAGTRLSVL.

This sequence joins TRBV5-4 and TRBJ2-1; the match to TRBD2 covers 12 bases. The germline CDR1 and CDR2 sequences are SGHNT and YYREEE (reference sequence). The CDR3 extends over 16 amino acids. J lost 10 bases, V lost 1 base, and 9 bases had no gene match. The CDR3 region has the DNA TGTGCCAGCAGCTTGTCTAGCGGGGGGGCCGTGAGGGAGCAGTTCTTC. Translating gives CASSLSSGGAVREQFF.

CDR3 in amino acids: CASSQPGQGLFKTEAFF. The CDR3, as DNA: TGTGCCAGCAGTCAGCCGGGACAGGGATTGTTCAAGACTGAAGCTTTCTTT. The chain uses TRBV6-6 and TRBJ1-1, with 9 nucleotides matching TRBD1. CDR1 MNHNY and CDR2 SVGAGI come from the germline V gene (reference sequence). The V and J ends lost 5 bases and 5 bases, in that order; junction bases with no gene match: 15. The CDR3 has 17 residues.

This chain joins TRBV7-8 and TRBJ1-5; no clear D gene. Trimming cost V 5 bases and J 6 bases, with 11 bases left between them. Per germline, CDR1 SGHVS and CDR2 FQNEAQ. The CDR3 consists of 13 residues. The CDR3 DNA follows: TGTGCCAGCAGCCGTGACAAGCCTCAGCCCCAGCATTTT. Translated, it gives CASSRDKPQPQHF.

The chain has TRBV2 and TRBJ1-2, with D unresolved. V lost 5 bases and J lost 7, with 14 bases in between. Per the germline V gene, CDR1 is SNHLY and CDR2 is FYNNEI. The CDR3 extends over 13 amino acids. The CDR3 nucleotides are TGTGCCAGCAGTCACCCCGGGGAAGGTGGCTACACCTTC. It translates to CASSHPGEGGYTF. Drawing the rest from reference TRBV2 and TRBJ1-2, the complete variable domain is EPEVTQTPSHQVTQMGQEVILRCVPISNHLYFYWYRQILGQKVEFLVSFYNNEISEKSEIFDDQFSVERPDGSNFTLKIRSTKLEDSAMYFCASSHPGEGGYTFGSGTRLTVV.

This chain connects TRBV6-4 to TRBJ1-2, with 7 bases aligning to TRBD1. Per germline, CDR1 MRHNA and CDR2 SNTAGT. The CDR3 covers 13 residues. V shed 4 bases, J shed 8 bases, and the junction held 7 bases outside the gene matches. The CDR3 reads CASSATGDGGYTF. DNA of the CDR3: TGTGCCAGCAGTGCAACAGGGGATGGAGGCTACACCTTC.

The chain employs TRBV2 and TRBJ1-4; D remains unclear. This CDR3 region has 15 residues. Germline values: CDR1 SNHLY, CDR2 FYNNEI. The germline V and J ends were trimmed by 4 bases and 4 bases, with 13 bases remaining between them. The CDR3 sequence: CASSARTGVNEKLFF. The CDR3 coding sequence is TGTGCCAGCAGTGCTAGGACGGGAGTTAATGAAAAACTGTTTTTT. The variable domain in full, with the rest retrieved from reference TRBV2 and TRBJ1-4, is EPEVTQTPSHQVTQMGQEVILRCVPISNHLYFYWYRQILGQKVEFLVSFYNNEISEKSEIFDDQFSVERPDGSNFTLKIRSTKLEDSAMYFCASSARTGVNEKLFFGSGTQLSVL.

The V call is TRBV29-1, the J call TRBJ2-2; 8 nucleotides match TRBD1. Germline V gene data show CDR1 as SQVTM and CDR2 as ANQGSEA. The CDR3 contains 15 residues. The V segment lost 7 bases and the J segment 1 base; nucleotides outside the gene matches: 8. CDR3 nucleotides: TGCAGCGCTAGAGGAGGGACAGGGAACACCGGGGAGCTGTTTTTT. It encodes CSARGGTGNTGELFF.

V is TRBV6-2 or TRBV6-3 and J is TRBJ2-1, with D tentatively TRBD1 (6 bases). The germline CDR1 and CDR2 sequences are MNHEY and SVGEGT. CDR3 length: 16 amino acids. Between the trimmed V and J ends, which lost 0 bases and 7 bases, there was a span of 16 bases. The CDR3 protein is CASSYSRQVRGNEQFF. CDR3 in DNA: TGTGCCAGCAGTTACTCCAGACAGGTCCGCGGGAATGAGCAGTTCTTC.

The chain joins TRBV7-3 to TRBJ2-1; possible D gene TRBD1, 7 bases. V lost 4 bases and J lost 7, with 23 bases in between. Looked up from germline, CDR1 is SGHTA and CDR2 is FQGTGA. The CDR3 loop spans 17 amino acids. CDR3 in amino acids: CASSSSPTGQGGNEQFF. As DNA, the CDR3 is TGTGCCAGCAGCTCCTCACCGACAGGGCAAGGGGGGAATGAGCAGTTCTTC.

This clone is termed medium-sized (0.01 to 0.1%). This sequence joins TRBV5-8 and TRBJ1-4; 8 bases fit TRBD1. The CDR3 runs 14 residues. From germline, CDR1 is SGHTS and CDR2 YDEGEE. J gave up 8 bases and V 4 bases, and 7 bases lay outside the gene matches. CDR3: CASSLGQGREKLFF. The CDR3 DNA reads TGTGCCAGCAGCCTCGGACAGGGAAGAGAAAAACTGTTTTTT.

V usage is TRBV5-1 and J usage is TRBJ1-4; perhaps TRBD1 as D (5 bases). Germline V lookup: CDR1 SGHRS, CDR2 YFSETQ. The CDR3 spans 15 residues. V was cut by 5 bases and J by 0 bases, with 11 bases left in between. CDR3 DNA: TGCGCCAGCAGAATACAGGTTGCAACTAATGAAAAACTGTTTTTT. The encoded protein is CASRIQVATNEKLFF.

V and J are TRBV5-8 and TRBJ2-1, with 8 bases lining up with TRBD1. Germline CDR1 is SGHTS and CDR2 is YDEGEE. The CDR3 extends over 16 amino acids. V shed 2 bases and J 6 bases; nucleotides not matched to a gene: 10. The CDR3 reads CASSFPGGGVVNEQFF. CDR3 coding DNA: TGTGCCAGCAGCTTCCCAGGGGGCGGAGTGGTCAATGAGCAGTTCTTC.

CDR3 nucleotide sequence: TGTGCCAGCTCACCCGCCCCGGGACAGACCACTGAAGCTTTCTTT. The encoded protein is CASSPAPGQTTEAFF. The chain combines TRBV18 with TRBJ1-1, with 7 bases aligning to TRBD1. Germline lookup yields CDR1 KGHSH and CDR2 LQKENI. With 3 bases clipped from V and 4 bases from J, the junction kept 8 bases outside the gene matches. The CDR3 extends over 15 amino acids.

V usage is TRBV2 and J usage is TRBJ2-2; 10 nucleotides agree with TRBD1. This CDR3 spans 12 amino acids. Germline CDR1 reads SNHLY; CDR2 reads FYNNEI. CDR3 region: CVGTGVRGELFF. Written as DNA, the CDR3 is TGTGTCGGGACAGGGGTTCGAGGGGAGCTGTTTTTT.

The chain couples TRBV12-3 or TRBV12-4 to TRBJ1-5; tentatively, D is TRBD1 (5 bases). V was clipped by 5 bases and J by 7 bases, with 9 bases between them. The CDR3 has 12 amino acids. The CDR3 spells CASSNRGQPQHF. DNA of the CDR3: TGTGCCAGCAGTAACCGGGGGCAGCCCCAGCATTTT.

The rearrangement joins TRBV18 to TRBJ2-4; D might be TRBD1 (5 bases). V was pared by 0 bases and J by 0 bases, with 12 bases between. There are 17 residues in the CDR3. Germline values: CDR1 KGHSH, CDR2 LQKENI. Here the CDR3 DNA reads TGTGCCAGCTCACCACCCGGACAATTCCTAGCCAAAAACATTCAGTACTTC. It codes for CASSPPGQFLAKNIQYF.

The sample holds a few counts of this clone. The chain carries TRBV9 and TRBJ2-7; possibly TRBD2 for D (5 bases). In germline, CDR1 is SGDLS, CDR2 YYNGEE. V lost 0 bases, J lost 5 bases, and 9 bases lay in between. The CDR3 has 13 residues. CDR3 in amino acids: CASSVAQTNEQYF. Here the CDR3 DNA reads TGTGCCAGCAGCGTAGCTCAGACTAACGAGCAGTACTTC. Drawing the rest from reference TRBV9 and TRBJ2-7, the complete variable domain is DSGVTQTPKHLITATGQRVTLRCSPRSGDLSVYWYQQSLDQGLQFLIQYYNGEERAKGNILERFSAQQFPDLHSELNLSSLELGDSALYFCASSVAQTNEQYFGPGTRLTVT.

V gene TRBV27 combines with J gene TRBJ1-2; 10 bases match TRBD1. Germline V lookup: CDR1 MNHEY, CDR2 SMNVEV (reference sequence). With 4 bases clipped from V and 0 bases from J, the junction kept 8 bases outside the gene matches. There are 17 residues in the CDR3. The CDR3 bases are TGTGCCAGCAGTTATACGGGACAGGGGCGTTCTAACTATGGCTACACCTTC. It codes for CASSYTGQGRSNYGYTF.

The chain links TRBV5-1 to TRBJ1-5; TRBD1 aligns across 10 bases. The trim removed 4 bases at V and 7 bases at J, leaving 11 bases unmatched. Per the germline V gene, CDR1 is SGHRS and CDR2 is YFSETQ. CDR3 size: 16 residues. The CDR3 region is CASSLRPGTGDQPQHF. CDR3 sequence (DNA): TGCGCCAGCAGCCTGAGACCCGGGACAGGGGACCAGCCCCAGCATTTT.

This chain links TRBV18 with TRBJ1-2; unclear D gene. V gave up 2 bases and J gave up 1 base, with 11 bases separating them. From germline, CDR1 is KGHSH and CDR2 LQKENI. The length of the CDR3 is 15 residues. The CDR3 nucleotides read TGTGCCAGCTCACCATTTGGCCCCATTAACTATGGCTACACCTTC. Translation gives CASSPFGPINYGYTF.